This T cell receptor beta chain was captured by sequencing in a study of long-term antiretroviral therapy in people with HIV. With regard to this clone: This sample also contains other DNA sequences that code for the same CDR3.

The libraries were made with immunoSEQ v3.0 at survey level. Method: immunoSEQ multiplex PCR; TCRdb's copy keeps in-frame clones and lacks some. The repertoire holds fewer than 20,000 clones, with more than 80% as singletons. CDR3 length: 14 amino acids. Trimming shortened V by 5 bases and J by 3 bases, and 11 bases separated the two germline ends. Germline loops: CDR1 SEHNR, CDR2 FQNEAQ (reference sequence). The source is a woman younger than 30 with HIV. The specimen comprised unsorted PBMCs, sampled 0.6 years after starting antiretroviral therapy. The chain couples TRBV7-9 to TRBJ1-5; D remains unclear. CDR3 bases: TGTGCCAGCAGCCTTTCCGGGAACAATCAGCCCCAGCATTTT. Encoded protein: CASSLSGNNQPQHF.